This T cell receptor beta chain was sequenced during a study of blood T cell repertoires in COVID-19. Study background: The United States, Italy and Spain supplied acute and convalescent COVID-19 samples.

Sequenced by immunoSEQ multiplex PCR; TCRdb stores in-frame clones only, minus some. The table records about 61,000 clones, roughly 91% of them present only once. This CDR3 region has 14 residues. The trim removed 5 bases at V and 5 bases at J, leaving 7 bases unmatched. Germline assignment: CDR1 SGHTA and CDR2 FQGTGA. This sequence originates from a human donor in a cohort sampled during active COVID-19. The sample taken for sequencing was peripheral blood. V usage is TRBV7-3 and J usage is TRBJ2-5, with TRBD2 matching 8 bases. The CDR3 spells CASSVAGSAETQYF. Here the CDR3 DNA reads TGTGCCAGCAGCGTAGCGGGGTCTGCGGAGACCCAGTACTTC.